What follows are 22 T cell receptor beta chains derived from one specimen sequenced in a study of blood T cell repertoires in COVID-19. The protocol was immunoSEQ multiplex PCR, while the TCRdb copy is restricted to in-frame clones and leaves out a portion. The data contain 100,000 to 150,000 clones, about 70% of them singletons. Source material: peripheral blood. These receptors originate from an elderly man with COVID-19, enrolled during active disease.

The chain is built from TRBV7-9 and TRBJ1-3, with D possibly TRBD1 on 5 matching bases. CDR1 is SEHNR and CDR2 is FQNEAQ in the germline V gene (reference sequence). The CDR3 totals 12 residues. The ends were cut back, 11 bases at V and 4 bases at J, with 12 bases in the middle. The DNA of the CDR3 is TGTGCCGGAGAGACAGCCGGAAACACCATATATTTT. The encoded protein is CAGETAGNTIYF.

The gene calls are TRBV7-2 and TRBJ1-3; TRBD1 agrees at 9 bases. After removal of 1 base from V and 4 bases from J, the junction contained 5 bases not matched to a gene. The CDR3 is made up of 16 amino acids. The germline V gene encodes CDR1 SGHTA and CDR2 FQGNSA. In DNA, the CDR3 is TGTGCCAGCAGCTTAGGACCTGACAGGGGGGGAAACACCATATATTTT. Translation gives CASSLGPDRGGNTIYF.

V gene TRBV6-1 combines with J gene TRBJ2-7; D ambiguous. Between the trimmed V and J ends, which lost 1 base and 2 bases, there was a span of 12 bases. Germline-derived CDR1 and CDR2 are MNHNS and SASEGT. CDR3 length equals 15 residues. As DNA, the CDR3 is TGTGCCAGCAGTGAAGGGCCAGGTGCCACCTACGAGCAGTACTTC. The encoded protein is CASSEGPGATYEQYF.

The CDR3 DNA follows: TGTGCCAGCAGTTACTCGGTAGCGCTGAACACCGGGGAGCTGTTTTTT. It specifies CASSYSVALNTGELFF. J is TRBJ2-2 and V is TRBV6-5, with TRBD2 as a possible D gene (5 bases). The germline V gene encodes CDR1 MNHEY and CDR2 SVGAGI. The CDR3 length is 16 residues. V dropped 0 bases and J dropped 1 base, with 9 bases sitting between them.

The J gene is TRBJ2-1, the V gene TRBV28; 12 bases line up with TRBD2. Germline loops: CDR1 MDHEN, CDR2 SYDVKM. The junction had 7 bases not matched to a gene; V was cut back by 1 base and J by 9 bases. The CDR3 totals 16 residues. DNA for the CDR3: TGTGCCAGCAGTTTATCGACTAGCGGGGGCTATGTTGAGCAGTTCTTC. It is translated as CASSLSTSGGYVEQFF.

This chain joins TRBV6-5 and TRBJ1-6; D gene uncertain. The CDR3 spans 13 residues. The V gene's germline CDR1 is MNHEY and CDR2 SVGAGI. The V end lost 6 bases, the J end lost 7 bases, and 10 bases lay between the germline ends. The CDR3 DNA reads TGTGCCAGCAGGATTAGAGGCAATTCACCCCTCCACTTT. This translates into CASRIRGNSPLHF.

J is TRBJ2-1 and V is TRBV18; TRBD2 matches at 7 bases. Germline-derived CDR1 and CDR2 are KGHSH and LQKENI. The CDR3 contains 17 residues. Unmatched junction bases numbered 7, after V lost 0 bases and J lost 2 bases. The CDR3 bases are TGTGCCAGCTCACCACCCAGCCTAGCGGACACCTACAATGAGCAGTTCTTC. Translation gives CASSPPSLADTYNEQFF.

This chain links TRBV6-2 or TRBV6-3 with TRBJ2-5; 7 bases are shared with TRBD2. The germline CDR1 and CDR2 sequences are MNHEY and SVGEGT. This CDR3 contains 14 residues. The V segment lost 0 bases and the J segment 10 bases; nucleotides outside the gene matches: 8. Here the CDR3 reads CASSYSRDYGGQYF. DNA for the CDR3: TGTGCCAGCAGTTACTCGAGGGACTACGGGGGCCAGTACTTC.

V gene TRBV7-2 combines with J gene TRBJ1-5; tentatively, D is TRBD1 (6 bases). V lost 3 bases and J lost 6, with 12 bases in between. This CDR3 is built from 14 residues. Germline-derived CDR1 and CDR2 are SGHTA and FQGNSA. The CDR3 sequence: CASSFQQGPQPQHF. The CDR3 region has the DNA TGTGCCAGCAGCTTTCAACAGGGCCCTCAGCCCCAGCATTTT.

This clone appeared a few times. The chain links TRBV30 to TRBJ2-7; 11 bases are a match to TRBD1. The V gene's germline CDR1 is GTSNPN and CDR2 SVGIG (reference sequence). With V trimmed by 0 bases and J by 3 bases, 10 bases remained unmatched. This CDR3 contains 17 residues. The CDR3 reads CAWSVRGLGQGGYEQYF. CDR3 bases: TGTGCCTGGAGTGTACGGGGACTGGGACAGGGGGGCTACGAGCAGTACTTC.

The chain recombines TRBV2 with TRBJ1-1, with 7 bases lining up with TRBD1. Germline V gives CDR1 SNHLY, CDR2 FYNNEI. This CDR3 spans 15 amino acids. With V trimmed by 10 bases and J by 0 bases, 11 bases remained unmatched. The CDR3 DNA reads TGTGCCACCACGAGCGAACAGGGGATGAACACTGAAGCTTTCTTT. Its protein is CATTSEQGMNTEAFF.

The rearrangement uses TRBV5-5 and TRBJ1-2, with a tentative D call TRBD1 (5 bases). There are 12 residues in the CDR3. V lost 2 bases, J lost 7 bases, and 9 bases lay in between. Germline V gene data show CDR1 as SGHKS and CDR2 as YYEKEE (reference sequence). The DNA for the CDR3 is TGTGCCAGCAGCTTCGGGGACTTTGGCTACACCTTC. Protein: CASSFGDFGYTF.

This chain connects TRBV18 to TRBJ2-7; 7 bases are a match to TRBD1. The CDR3 is 14 residues long. Per germline, CDR1 KGHSH and CDR2 LQKENI. V lost 3 bases and J lost 5; bases outside the gene matches: 7. CDR3 DNA sequence: TGTGCCAGCTCACCGTCGACAGGGATCCACGAGCAGTACTTC. It is translated as CASSPSTGIHEQYF.

This chain uses TRBV6-5 with TRBJ2-1, with D unclear. The CDR3 consists of 11 residues. The V end lost 6 bases, the J end lost 6 bases, and 6 bases lay between the germline ends. Germline assignment: CDR1 MNHEY and CDR2 SVGAGI. CDR3 coding DNA: TGTGCCAGCAGCGGTGGCAATGAGCAGTTCTTC. It specifies CASSGGNEQFF.

The V and J genes are TRBV6-2 or TRBV6-3 and TRBJ2-3; weak D call: TRBD1 (5 bases). The CDR3 runs 12 residues. Deletions cut 4 bases from V and 7 bases from J, with 9 bases between. Germline loops: CDR1 MNHEY, CDR2 SVGEGT. The CDR3 region is CASSWGLNTQYF. The CDR3 DNA is TGTGCCAGCAGTTGGGGCCTGAATACGCAGTATTTT.

This clone was picked up a small number of times. The chain couples TRBV10-3 to TRBJ2-5; D might be TRBD2 (6 bases). Trimming took 0 bases from V and 4 from J, leaving 12 bases between them. This CDR3 contains 15 residues. Per the germline V gene, CDR1 is ENHRY and CDR2 is SYGVKD. This chain's CDR3 is CAISESTGAGETQYF. The CDR3 region has the DNA TGTGCCATCAGTGAGTCGACGGGAGCGGGAGAGACCCAGTACTTC.

This clone was picked up one time. Here the CDR3 DNA reads TGCGCCAGCAGCCTCGGGACAGGAAGCACCGGGGAGCTGTTTTTT. Its translation is CASSLGTGSTGELFF. The chain uses TRBV5-1 and TRBJ2-2; 8 nucleotides align to TRBD1. The CDR3 is 15 amino acids. V lost 4 bases and J lost 4; bases outside the gene matches: 6. The V gene's germline CDR1 is SGHRS and CDR2 YFSETQ.

V is TRBV6-6 and J is TRBJ2-2, with D possibly TRBD2 on 5 matching bases. CDR1 is MNHNY, CDR2 SVGAGI, per germline (reference sequence). The germline V and J ends were trimmed by 3 bases and 6 bases, with 11 bases remaining between them. CDR3 length: 14 residues. The CDR3 loop reads CASSYTGRAGELFF. As DNA, the CDR3 is TGTGCCAGCAGTTATACTGGGCGGGCCGGGGAGCTGTTTTTT.

CDR3 in amino acids: CASSPTGLGDEQFF. The CDR3, as DNA: TGTGCCAGCAGCCCAACAGGGTTGGGGGATGAGCAGTTCTTC. This chain joins TRBV11-3 and TRBJ2-1, with a possible D match to TRBD1 (6 bases). Trimming stripped 5 bases from V and 8 bases from J, with 16 bases between. Germline values: CDR1 SGHNT, CDR2 YENEEA. The CDR3 has 14 amino acids.

This clone has only a few counts. The rearrangement joins TRBV11-2 to TRBJ2-1; possibly TRBD2 for D (5 bases). The length of the CDR3 is 16 residues. In germline, CDR1 is SGHAT, CDR2 FQNNGV. V lost 5 bases to trimming and J lost 4 bases, with 18 bases between them. The DNA of the CDR3 is TGTGCCAGCAGCCTCGGCGGGTCCAGCTTTTACAATGAGCAGTTCTTC. Amino acid sequence: CASSLGGSSFYNEQFF.

The gene calls are TRBV6-9 and TRBJ1-5, with D hard to call. V was cut by 3 bases and J by 9 bases, with 12 bases left in between. Germline-derived CDR1 and CDR2 are MNHGY and SVAAGI. The CDR3 has 13 residues. Here the CDR3 DNA reads TGTGCCAGCAGTTACCCCATGGGGAGGCCCCAGCATTTT. Its protein is CASSYPMGRPQHF.

This clone was picked up a small number of times. This sequence joins TRBV10-3 and TRBJ1-2; 11 bases align to TRBD1. CDR3 length: 15 residues. The V segment lost 6 bases and the J segment 2 bases; nucleotides outside the gene matches: 5. Germline CDR1 is ENHRY and CDR2 is SYGVKD. For the CDR3, the DNA is TGTGCCATCAGGGGAGGGACAGGGGGGAACTATGGCTACACCTTC. Translation gives CAIRGGTGGNYGYTF.